In this sample, the clone carrying this T cell receptor beta chain turned up a few times. Its antigen remains unknown. Each sample gave at least 6.5 million isolated PBMCs. The data originate from a study of blood T cells in healthy people across ages. It was with a sample-barcoded 5' primer and a J-beta primer mix that a second PCR of about 6 to 11 cycles was run. TCRdb itself ran the 5' RACE reads through MiXCR, one entry per CDR3 protein. The sample comprises 850,000 to 1,100,000 distinct CDR3 sequences, 35% to 40% of which are singletons, and around 12% rests with the top ten. Trimming stripped 4 bases from V and 1 base from J, with 11 bases between. The CDR3 spans 14 residues. CDR1 is SGHKS and CDR2 is YYEKEE in the germline V gene (reference sequence). Broader study findings: Versus aged donors, long-lived donors had higher diversity and more naive CD4+ cells. There was no known CMV status for donors, so expanded clonotype changes were possibly confounded. Per-million-T-cell TCR beta diversity fell roughly linearly with age.

The sequenced material came from blood. The TCR was taken from a man aged 18 to 29 in good health. The chain couples TRBV5-5 to TRBJ1-1; D ambiguous. The CDR3 is CASSPVGSNTEAFF. The CDR3 DNA is TGTGCCAGCAGCCCGGTAGGGTCGAACACTGAAGCTTTCTTT.